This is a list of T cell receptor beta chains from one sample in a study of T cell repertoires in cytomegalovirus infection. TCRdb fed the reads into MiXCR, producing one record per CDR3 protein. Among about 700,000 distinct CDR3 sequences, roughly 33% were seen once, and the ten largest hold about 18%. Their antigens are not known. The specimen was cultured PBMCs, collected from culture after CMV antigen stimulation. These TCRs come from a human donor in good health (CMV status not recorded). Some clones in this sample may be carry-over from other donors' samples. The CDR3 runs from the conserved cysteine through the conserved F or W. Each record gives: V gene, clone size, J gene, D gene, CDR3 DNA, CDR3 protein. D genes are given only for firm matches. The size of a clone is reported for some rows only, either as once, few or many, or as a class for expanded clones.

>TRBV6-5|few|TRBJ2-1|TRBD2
TGTGCCAGCAATCCTAGCGGGAGGCTGGGTGAGCAGTTCTTC
CASNPSGRLGEQFF
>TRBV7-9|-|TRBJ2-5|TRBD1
TGTGCCAGCAGCAGCTTTTCAGGGGGAGAGGAGACCCAGTACTTC
CASSSFSGGEETQYF
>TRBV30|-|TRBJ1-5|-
TGTGCCTGGAGTCCGACGGGGGATCAGCCCCAGCATTTT
CAWSPTGDQPQHF
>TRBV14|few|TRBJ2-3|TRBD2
TGTGCCACCAGACCTAGCGGGCCTAATACGCAGTATTTT
CATRPSGPNTQYF
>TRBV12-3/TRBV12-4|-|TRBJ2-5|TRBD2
TGTGCCAGCAGTTCCAGCGGGGGGCGAGGAGAGACCCAGTACTTC
CASSSSGGRGETQYF
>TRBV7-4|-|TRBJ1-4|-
TGTGCCAGCAGCTTAGCGGAGGGGCGGTCTAATGAAAAACTGTTTTTT
CASSLAEGRSNEKLFF
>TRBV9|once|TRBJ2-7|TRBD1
TGTGCCAGCAGCGTCCTAACCACAGGGGCGCAGTACTTC
CASSVLTTGAQYF
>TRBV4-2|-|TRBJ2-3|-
TGTGCCAGCAGCCAACCCCTCACAGTAGTAGATACGCAGTATTTT
CASSQPLTVVDTQYF
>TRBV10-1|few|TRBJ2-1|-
TGCGCCGTATTCGTGGGAGGCGATGAGCAGTTCTTC
CAVFVGGDEQFF
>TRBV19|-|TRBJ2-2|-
TGTGCCAGCCGCCTGAGGGCAACGAACACCGGGGAGCTGTTTTTT
CASRLRATNTGELFF
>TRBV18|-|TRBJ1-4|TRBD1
TGTGCCAGCTCACCACCGGACAGGGGGCTAAAACTGTTTTTT
CASSPPDRGLKLFF
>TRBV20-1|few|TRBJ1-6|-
TGCAGTGCTGTAGTCCGGACTTGGGCGCCCATTTCACCCCTCCACTTT
CSAVVRTWAPISPLHF
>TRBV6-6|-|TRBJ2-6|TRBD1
TGTGCCACCCACTCTTCGGGACAGGGGTCCTCTGGGGCCAACGTCCTGACTTTC
CATHSSGQGSSGANVLTF
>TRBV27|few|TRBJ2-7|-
TGTGCCAGCAGTTTAAGGGGCCTGGGGACCTACGAGCAGTACTTC
CASSLRGLGTYEQYF
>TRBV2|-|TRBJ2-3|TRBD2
TGTGCCAGCAGTTGGGAGGGCCCCACAGATACGCAGTATTTT
CASSWEGPTDTQYF
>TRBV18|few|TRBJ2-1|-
TGTGCCAGCTCACCACAGAGCTCCTACAATGAGCAGTTCTTC
CASSPQSSYNEQFF
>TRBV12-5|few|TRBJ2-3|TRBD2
TGTGCTAGTGGAACTTCTAGCGGGGCCAGCACAGATACGCAGTATTTT
CASGTSSGASTDTQYF
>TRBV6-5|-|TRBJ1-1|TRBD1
TGTGCCAGCAGTTACTCTCCTAGGCAGGGGGCGCTTAGGGTGGCTTTCTTT
CASSYSPRQGALRVAFF
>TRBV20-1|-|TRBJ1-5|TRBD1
TGCAGTGCTGCGGGACAGCTTAATCAGCCCCAGCATTTT
CSAAGQLNQPQHF
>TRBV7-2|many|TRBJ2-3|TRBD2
TGTGCCAGCAGCTTAATCGGCGGGAGATCTGGAGATACGCAGTATTTT
CASSLIGGRSGDTQYF
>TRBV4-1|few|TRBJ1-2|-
TGCGCCAGCAGCTCCTATCAGGGGCGAGGCTACACCTTC
CASSSYQGRGYTF
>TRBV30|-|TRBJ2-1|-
TGTGCCTGGAGTGTAGAGGGGACAGCGGGGCCGCTCTTC
CAWSVEGTAGPLF
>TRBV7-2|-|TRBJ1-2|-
TGTGCCAACAGCTTAGCGTGGTTAGAGGGGCCTAACTATGGCTACACCTTC
CANSLAWLEGPNYGYTF
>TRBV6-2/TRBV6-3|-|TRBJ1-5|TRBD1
TGTGCCAGCAGCCCCGGACAGGGATTCGGGGTTAGCAATCAGCCCCAGCATTTT
CASSPGQGFGVSNQPQHF
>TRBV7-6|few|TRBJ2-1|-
TGTGCCAGCAGCTTAGGAGACAAATCTGCGGGCGCAAACAATGAGCAGTTCTTC
CASSLGDKSAGANNEQFF
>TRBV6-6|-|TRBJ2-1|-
TGTGCCAGCACCCCTCAGGGGGGTCCGTACAATGAGCAGTTCTTC
CASTPQGGPYNEQFF
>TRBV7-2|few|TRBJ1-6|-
TGTGCCAGCAGCCCACAGAATGAGGGTTCACCCCTCCACTTT
CASSPQNEGSPLHF
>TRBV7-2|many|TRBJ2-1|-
TGTGCCAGCAGGACCTCGGTGGGGAGCTCCTACAATGAGCAGTTCTTC
CASRTSVGSSYNEQFF
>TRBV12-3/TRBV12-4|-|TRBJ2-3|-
TGTGCCAGCACCTTAGGCATGGGGACCTGGGGGGGCCTCACAGATACGCAGTATTTT
CASTLGMGTWGGLTDTQYF
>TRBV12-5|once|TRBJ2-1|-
TGTGCTAGTGGTTTGGTACGGGTTTCGGGGATATATGAGCAGTTCTTC
CASGLVRVSGIYEQFF
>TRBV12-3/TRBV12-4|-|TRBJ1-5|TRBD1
TGTGCCAGCAGGGTGGGGACCACAGGGGAAGGTCAGCCCCAGCATTTT
CASRVGTTGEGQPQHF
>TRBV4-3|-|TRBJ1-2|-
TGCGCCAGCAGCCAAGATTTGAAGAGACTGAACTATGGCTACACCTTC
CASSQDLKRLNYGYTF
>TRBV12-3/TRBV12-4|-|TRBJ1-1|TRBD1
TGTGCCAGCAGAGATCAAGGACAGGGCACTGAAGCTTTCTTT
CASRDQGQGTEAFF
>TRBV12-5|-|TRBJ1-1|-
TGTGCTAGTGGTTTCTCTGGGCCAAACACTGAAGCTTTCTTT
CASGFSGPNTEAFF
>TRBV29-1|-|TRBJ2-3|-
TGCAGCACGAGACAGGACACAGATACGCAGTATTTT
CSTRQDTDTQYF
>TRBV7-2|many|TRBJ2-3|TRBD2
TGTGCCAGCAGACTAGCGGGGGGACGACACATATCCATGGATACGCAGTATTTT
CASRLAGGRHISMDTQYF
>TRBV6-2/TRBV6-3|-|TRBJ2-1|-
TGTGCCAGCACCTCCGGCCCGTACTCCTACAATGAGCAGTTCTTC
CASTSGPYSYNEQFF
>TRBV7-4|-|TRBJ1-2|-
TGTGCCAGCAGCTCCGGACCTGATTATTCTAACTATGGCTACACCTTC
CASSSGPDYSNYGYTF